This TCR beta chain was recovered during a study of CD8 T cells in Susac syndrome. The CDR3 has 14 amino acids. V dropped 4 bases and J dropped 4; count of bases not matched to a gene: 5. Germline-derived CDR1 and CDR2 are DFQATT and SNEGSKA (reference sequence). Sequencing targeted TCR beta in blood CD8+ and CD4+ T cells. Negative isolation was applied to CD8+ and CD4+ T cells, and FACS enrichment was applied to TEMRA cells. The RNA input was about 0.5 to 1 ug, and it was reverse transcribed with random hexamers. TCRdb recomputed calls from the immunoSEQ multiplex PCR reads with MiXCR, one row per CDR3 protein. The table has about 130,000 distinct CDR3 sequences, under 95% seen once.

The sample taken for sequencing was CD8+ T cells from PBMCs. The chain is built from TRBV20-1 and TRBJ2-5, with 11 positions matching TRBD2. The source of this sequence is a human donor with multiple sclerosis. CDR3 loop: CSANSGRASETQYF. The CDR3 nucleotides are TGCAGTGCTAATAGCGGGAGGGCGTCAGAGACCCAGTACTTC.